The clone carrying this TCR beta chain has only a few counts. Per germline, CDR1 KGHSH and CDR2 LQKENI. The CDR3 is 16 residues long. V was pared by 3 bases and J by 2 bases, with 14 bases between. This specimen belongs to a study of blood T cells in healthy people across ages. In the study overall: Template switching picked up about one barcoded beta molecule for each two T cells.

Through a sample-barcoded 5' primer and a J-beta primer mix, a second PCR was run for roughly 7 to 12 cycles. MiXCR was run by TCRdb on the 5' RACE reads, yielding one entry per CDR3 protein. Of under 700,000 distinct CDR3 sequences in the sample, approximately 25% were seen once. The same data also contributed to another study, on T cells of mothers and their children.

The clonotype was recovered from a boy younger than 18 in good health. This sequence joins TRBV18 and TRBJ1-5; maybe TRBD1 (5 bases). The sequencing sample was made of blood. CDR3 coding DNA: TGTGCCAGCTCACCTGGGACCGAATATGGCAATCAGCCCCAGCATTTT. Translated: CASSPGTEYGNQPQHF.